This TCR beta chain emerged from a study of T-cell reconstitution after alpha-beta-depleted transplantation in children. Per the germline V gene, CDR1 is LNHNV and CDR2 is YYDKDF (reference sequence). Trimming at V came to 0 bases and at J to 2 bases, leaving 12 bases not matched to a gene. The CDR3 totals 18 residues. This clonotype was counted many times. Its target is not known. Unique molecular identifiers were used to barcode this TCRbeta library. Each CDR3 protein is one row after TCRdb ran MiXCR on the PCR reads. The sample includes around 270,000 distinct CDR3 sequences, around 9.1% of them seen just once. Findings and caveats of the study: Reportedly, alpha-beta T cells present about two months post-transplant originated from several hundred expanded clones of graft origin. The origin of high day-60 TCRbeta diversity in some patients lay in surviving recipient T cells and thymic progenitors.

This receptor was taken from a boy under two years old with acute myeloid leukemia, due to receive a stem cell transplant. The rearrangement uses TRBV15 and TRBJ2-7, with TRBD1 matching over 8 bases. The source was PBMCs, collected before TCRalphabeta/CD19-depleted stem cell transplant. Here the CDR3 reads CATSRDALDREMTYEQYF. The CDR3 nucleotides read TGTGCCACCAGCAGAGACGCCCTGGACAGGGAAATGACCTACGAGCAGTACTTC.